The next 14 T cell receptor beta chains were all read from a single sample in a study of shared clonotypes between healthy human individuals. Sequencing used immunoSEQ multiplex PCR; TCRdb keeps in-frame clones, though not all of them. The table records fewer than 850,000 clones, 90% of them present only once. Sequenced sample: memory CD8+ T cells from PBMCs. Described subset: CD45RO+ cells pooled with CCR7-negative TemRA cells. Every receptor here comes from a man between 18 and 35 years old in good health. Some clones in this sample may be carry-over from other donors' samples.

This clone was recorded only once. V is TRBV6-4 and J is TRBJ2-1, with 11 bases aligning to TRBD2. This CDR3 contains 15 residues. CDR1 is MRHNA, CDR2 SNTAGT, per germline. The trim removed 5 bases at V and 4 bases at J, leaving 4 bases unmatched. The CDR3 DNA reads TGTGCCAGCAGTCTCGGGACTAGCGGTTACAATGAGCAGTTCTTC. Protein: CASSLGTSGYNEQFF.

This clone was found once. This rearrangement joins TRBV27 to TRBJ1-6; D unclear. Trimming pared 4 bases from V and 7 bases from J, leaving 2 bases between. Per germline, CDR1 MNHEY and CDR2 SMNVEV (reference sequence). This CDR3 spans 11 amino acids. CDR3 region: CASSSNSPLHF. CDR3 bases: TGTGCCAGCAGTTCGAATTCACCCCTCCACTTT.

The chain recombines TRBV4-3 with TRBJ1-1; 7 bases map to TRBD1. Germline V lookup: CDR1 LGHNA, CDR2 YSLEER. This CDR3 contains 14 residues. The V gene end was trimmed by 4 bases and the J gene end by 0 bases; junction bases not matched to a gene: 2. The CDR3 loop is CASSPGQLNTEAFF. DNA of the CDR3: TGCGCCAGCAGCCCGGGACAGTTGAACACTGAAGCTTTCTTT.

The chain joins TRBV27 to TRBJ1-2; no firm D call. Deletions cut 0 bases from V and 5 bases from J, with 13 bases between. This CDR3 has 15 residues. The germline CDR1 and CDR2 sequences are MNHEY and SMNVEV (reference sequence). In nucleotides, the CDR3 is TGTGCCAGCAGTTTATCCCGGCAGGATGTATATGGCTACACCTTC. It translates to CASSLSRQDVYGYTF.

V usage is TRBV2 and J usage is TRBJ1-3; D is perhaps TRBD1 (6 bases). V lost 2 bases, J lost 0 bases, and 8 bases lay in between. CDR1 SNHLY and CDR2 FYNNEI come from the germline V gene. The CDR3 is made up of 15 amino acids. The CDR3 DNA reads TGTGCCAGCAGTGAACGGGACAACTCTGGAAACACCATATATTTT. It is translated as CASSERDNSGNTIYF.

The chain employs TRBV4-1 and TRBJ1-1; D unresolved. The V gene's germline CDR1 is MGHRA and CDR2 YSYEKL. Trimming took 1 base from V and 0 from J, leaving 9 bases between them. CDR3 length: 15 amino acids. The CDR3 sequence: CASSQVVFLNTEAFF. The DNA of the CDR3 is TGCGCCAGCAGCCAAGTCGTCTTCCTGAACACTGAAGCTTTCTTT.

This clone came up once. The rearrangement uses TRBV9 and TRBJ2-1; D not resolved. CDR3 length: 14 residues. Germline V gene lookup returns CDR1 SGDLS and CDR2 YYNGEE. V shed 0 bases and J shed 8 bases, with 12 bases lying between them. CDR3 region: CASSVGLVADEQFF. The CDR3 DNA reads TGTGCCAGCAGCGTAGGCCTAGTGGCAGATGAGCAGTTCTTC.

This chain joins TRBV4-3 and TRBJ2-5, with a possible D match to TRBD2 (6 bases). The closer fit of TRBJ2-7 to the DNA end suggests the J call may be wrong. Germline CDR1 reads LGHNA; CDR2 reads YSLEER. The CDR3 covers 16 residues. In nucleotides, the CDR3 is TGCGCCAGCAGCCAAGATAGGGCGGCGGGGCCGAGCGAGCAGTACTTC. This encodes CASSQDRAAGPSEQYF.

V usage is TRBV30 and J usage is TRBJ2-4; D is unclear. The germline gives CDR1 GTSNPN, CDR2 SVGIG (reference sequence). This CDR3 spans 12 amino acids. V was shortened by 5 bases and J by 6 bases, with 11 bases between the two germline ends. CDR3 amino acids: CAWASGLNIQYF. CDR3 DNA: TGTGCCTGGGCATCAGGCTTAAACATTCAGTACTTC.

This chain joins TRBV7-9 and TRBJ1-1; TRBD1 aligns across 8 bases. This CDR3 comprises 15 residues. Per germline, CDR1 SEHNR and CDR2 FQNEAQ (reference sequence). The J segment lost 2 bases and the V segment lost 3 bases, leaving 5 bases of the junction unmatched. CDR3 sequence reads: CASSFSDRGNTEAFF. CDR3 DNA sequence: TGTGCCAGCAGCTTCAGTGACAGGGGCAACACTGAAGCTTTCTTT.

This chain links TRBV19 with TRBJ1-2; no firm D call. Trimming removed 2 bases at V and 7 bases at J, with 11 bases between. Germline V gene data show CDR1 as LNHDA and CDR2 as SQIVND (reference sequence). This CDR3 comprises 13 residues. The CDR3 coding sequence is TGTGCCAGTAGTATAACGACACGACTTGGCTACACCTTC. This translates into CASSITTRLGYTF.

The gene calls are TRBV28 and TRBJ2-3, with TRBD2 matching 8 bases. The germline V gene has CDR1 MDHEN and CDR2 SYDVKM. The CDR3 covers 15 residues. V dropped 6 bases and J dropped 6; count of bases not matched to a gene: 11. Written as DNA, the CDR3 is TGTGCCAGCAGCCTGTATCGGGAGGGCCGGGATACGCAGTATTTT. It specifies CASSLYREGRDTQYF.

This chain links TRBV11-2 with TRBJ1-3; no definite D call. The V end was cut by 3 bases, the J end by 0 bases, with 9 bases between. Per the germline V gene, CDR1 is SGHAT and CDR2 is FQNNGV. CDR3 size: 15 residues. This CDR3 is CASSLFWGSGNTIYF. The CDR3 coding sequence is TGTGCCAGCAGCTTGTTTTGGGGCTCTGGAAACACCATATATTTT.

The table lists this clone with a count of one. This chain joins TRBV2 and TRBJ1-4; D not certain. V lost 8 bases and J 1 base, leaving 17 bases between the germline ends. CDR3 size: 16 residues. CDR1 is SNHLY and CDR2 is FYNNEI in the germline V gene. The CDR3 bases are TGTGCCAGCTGGAATAGGTCGGGTGGAACTAATGAAAAACTGTTTTTT. Translation: CASWNRSGGTNEKLFF.